The 16 T cell receptor beta chains presented below share a single source sample, sequenced in a study of OX40 agonist ivuxolimab in advanced cancers. TCRdb's copy holds only in-frame clones and misses some; the assay was immunoSEQ multiplex PCR. The sample shows tens of thousands of clones, about 93% of them seen only once. Sample: CD4+ or CD8+ T cells sorted from blood, taken in a trial of the OX40 agonist ivuxolimab. These receptors came from an adult with an advanced solid tumor such as melanoma, head and neck, liver or kidney cancer.

This chain uses TRBV11-2 with TRBJ2-1; D perhaps matches TRBD1 (6 bases). V gave up 4 bases and J gave up 7 bases, with 8 bases separating them. Per the germline V gene, CDR1 is SGHAT and CDR2 is FQNNGV. The CDR3 is made up of 12 amino acids. The CDR3: CASSYRDNEQFF. The CDR3, as DNA: TGTGCCAGCAGCTACAGGGATAATGAGCAGTTCTTC.

This clone was seen a handful of times. This chain uses TRBV10-3 with TRBJ1-1, with D perhaps TRBD1 (5 bases). The germline CDR1 and CDR2 sequences are ENHRY and SYGVKD. The germline V and J ends were trimmed by 4 bases and 6 bases, with 6 bases remaining between them. CDR3 length equals 11 residues. CDR3 amino acids: CAISGGSEAFF. The CDR3 region has the DNA TGTGCCATCAGTGGGGGCTCTGAAGCTTTCTTT.

Concerning this clone: One junction end does not reproduce the germline sequence, and a read error may be involved. Other DNA variants within this sample encode the same CDR3. The chain links TRBV30 to TRBJ2-2, with no clear D. Germline V gene data show CDR1 as GTSNPN and CDR2 as SVGIG (reference sequence). The length of the CDR3 is 14 residues. CDR3 nucleotide sequence: TGTGCCTGGAGTGTAGTGGGTAACACCGGAGAGCTGTTTTTT. It is translated as CAWSVVGNTGELFF.

This chain links TRBV25-1 with TRBJ2-2; tentative D call: TRBD2 (6 bases). The germline V gene has CDR1 MGHDK and CDR2 SYGVNS. CDR3 length: 15 amino acids. The V end was cut by 1 base, the J end by 4 bases, with 10 bases between. The CDR3: CASSELLASTGELFF. CDR3 nucleotide sequence: TGTGCCAGCAGTGAATTACTAGCAAGCACCGGGGAGCTGTTTTTT.

The V gene is TRBV2, the J gene TRBJ2-7, with a weak D call TRBD2 (5 bases). V was cut by 4 bases and J by 0 bases, with 16 bases left in between. Looked up from germline, CDR1 is SNHLY and CDR2 is FYNNEI. The CDR3 covers 16 residues. The CDR3 sequence: CASSGHPRELSYEQYF. CDR3 bases: TGTGCCAGCAGTGGCCATCCTAGGGAGCTCTCCTACGAGCAGTACTTC.

The rearrangement links TRBV13 to TRBJ2-1; D possibly corresponds to TRBD1 (6 bases). Trimming pared 4 bases from V and 9 bases from J, leaving 19 bases between. CDR3 length: 15 amino acids. Germline values: CDR1 PRHDT, CDR2 FYEKMQ (reference sequence). Here the CDR3 DNA reads TGTGCCAGCAGCTCCGATGTCGGGCCAGGGGTTGAGCAGTTCTTC. It translates to CASSSDVGPGVEQFF. The full variable domain, completed using reference TRBV13 and TRBJ2-1, is AAGVIQSPRHLIKEKRETATLKCYPIPRHDTVYWYQQGPGQDPQFLISFYEKMQSDKGSIPDRFSAQQFSDYHSELNMSSLELGDSALYFCASSSDVGPGVEQFFGPGTRLTVL.

This chain joins TRBV11-2 and TRBJ2-3, with D unclear. The CDR3 runs to 14 residues. The ends were cut back, 3 bases at V and 0 bases at J, with 7 bases in the middle. Germline values: CDR1 SGHAT, CDR2 FQNNGV. CDR3 DNA: TGTGCCAGCAGCTTTACCGGGAGCACAGATACGCAGTATTTT. Translation gives CASSFTGSTDTQYF.

The gene calls are TRBV27 and TRBJ1-2; D is undetermined. Germline loops: CDR1 MNHEY, CDR2 SMNVEV (reference sequence). Trimming removed 3 bases from V and 5 bases from J, with 16 bases in between. The CDR3 runs 15 residues. CDR3 sequence reads: CASSFAKEVGYGYTF. The CDR3 DNA reads TGTGCCAGCAGTTTTGCGAAGGAGGTAGGGTATGGCTACACCTTC.

The chain uses TRBV27 and TRBJ2-7; the D gene could be TRBD1 or TRBD2 (7 bases each). CDR3 length: 16 residues. The V end lost 4 bases, the J end lost 7 bases, and 23 bases lay between the germline ends. CDR1 is MNHEY, CDR2 SMNVEV, per germline (reference sequence). The CDR3 sequence: CASSSGGYRGPGEQYF. The CDR3 DNA sequence: TGTGCCAGCAGTTCCGGGGGGTACAGGGGACCAGGGGAGCAGTACTTC.

The rearrangement joins TRBV7-9 to TRBJ2-7; 8 bases match TRBD1. The J segment lost 5 bases and the V segment lost 0 bases, leaving 12 bases of the junction unmatched. This CDR3 comprises 17 residues. Germline V lookup: CDR1 SEHNR, CDR2 FQNEAQ (reference sequence). CDR3 sequence reads: CASSLADRTGNLHEQYF. Written as DNA, the CDR3 is TGTGCCAGCAGCTTAGCGGACCGGACAGGGAATCTCCACGAGCAGTACTTC.

The chain uses TRBV2 and TRBJ2-7; 9 nucleotides match TRBD1. Germline values: CDR1 SNHLY, CDR2 FYNNEI. CDR3 length equals 15 residues. The V and J ends lost 6 bases and 2 bases, in that order; junction bases with no gene match: 8. CDR3: CASRLTGGDPYEQYF. For the CDR3, the DNA is TGTGCCAGCAGACTAACAGGGGGCGATCCCTACGAGCAGTACTTC.

The J gene is TRBJ2-5, the V gene TRBV2; D possibly corresponds to TRBD1 (5 bases). With 1 base removed from V and 5 bases from J, the gap between germline ends came to 8 bases. The V gene's germline CDR1 is SNHLY and CDR2 FYNNEI. CDR3 length equals 13 residues. The CDR3 nucleotides are TGTGCCAGCAGTGAAGGGGGCTTGGAGACCCAGTACTTC. Its translation is CASSEGGLETQYF. Drawing the rest from reference TRBV2 and TRBJ2-5, the complete variable domain is EPEVTQTPSHQVTQMGQEVILRCVPISNHLYFYWYRQILGQKVEFLVSFYNNEISEKSEIFDDQFSVERPDGSNFTLKIRSTKLEDSAMYFCASSEGGLETQYFGPGTRLLVL.

V and J are TRBV4-1 and TRBJ2-3, with D uncertain. This CDR3 spans 14 amino acids. Germline V gene sequence: CDR1 MGHRA, CDR2 YSYEKL. V gave up 0 bases and J gave up 3 bases, with 7 bases separating them. The CDR3 region has the DNA TGCGCCAGCAGCCAAGAGAGAGGTACAGATACGCAGTATTTT. It is translated as CASSQERGTDTQYF.

The CDR3 DNA sequence: TGCAGCATCTTCCGAGGGGGCCCGACAGATACGCAGTATTTT. It specifies CSIFRGGPTDTQYF. J is TRBJ2-3 and V is TRBV29-1; the match to TRBD1 covers 7 bases. This CDR3 region has 14 residues. The J segment lost 3 bases and the V segment lost 8 bases, leaving 11 bases of the junction unmatched. Germline V gene sequence: CDR1 SQVTM, CDR2 ANQGSEA.

The count of this clone is one. The chain links TRBV5-6 to TRBJ2-7, with a possible D match to TRBD1 (5 bases). Germline V gene data show CDR1 as SGHDT and CDR2 as YYEEEE. The V end was cut by 1 base, the J end by 2 bases, with 10 bases between. This CDR3 has 14 residues. This chain's CDR3 is CASSLSWGTYEQYF. The CDR3 DNA follows: TGTGCCAGCAGCTTGTCCTGGGGCACCTACGAGCAGTACTTC.

The chain has TRBV7-7 and TRBJ1-4; 9 bases agree with TRBD1. The germline V gene encodes CDR1 SSHAT and CDR2 FNYEAQ (reference sequence). The J segment lost 0 bases and the V segment lost 5 bases, leaving 7 bases of the junction unmatched. This CDR3 comprises 17 residues. CDR3 protein: CASSQDRGPATNEKLFF. Here the CDR3 DNA reads TGTGCCAGCAGCCAGGACAGGGGACCTGCAACTAATGAAAAACTGTTTTTT.